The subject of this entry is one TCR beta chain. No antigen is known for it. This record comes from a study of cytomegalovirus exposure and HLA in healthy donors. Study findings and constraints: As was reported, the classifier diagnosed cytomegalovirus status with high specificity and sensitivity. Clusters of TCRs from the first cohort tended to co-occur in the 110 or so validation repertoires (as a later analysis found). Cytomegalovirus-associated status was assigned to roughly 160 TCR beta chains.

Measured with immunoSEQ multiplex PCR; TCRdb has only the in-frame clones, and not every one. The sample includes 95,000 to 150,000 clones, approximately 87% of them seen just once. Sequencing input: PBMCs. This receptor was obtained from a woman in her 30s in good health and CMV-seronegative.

The CDR3 sequence: CASSPGAHTGELFF. In nucleotides, the CDR3 is TGCGCCAGCAGCCCAGGGGCGCACACCGGGGAGCTGTTTTTT. The genes are TRBV5-1 and TRBJ2-2; TRBD1 might be the D (6 bases). CDR1 and CDR2 (germline): SGHRS, YFSETQ. V shed 4 bases and J shed 3 bases, with 10 bases lying between them. This CDR3 region has 14 residues.